The clone carrying this TCR beta chain was observed many times. Its target is unknown. Sequencing libraries for TCR beta were prepared with iRepertoire HTBI primers and Arm-PCR of CDR3 regions. TCRdb independently ran MiXCR on the multiplex PCR reads; one entry per CDR3 protein. The sample shows over 350,000 distinct CDR3 sequences, less than 25% of them seen only once. The sample is drawn from a study of regulatory T cells in long-lasting Graves disease. Study-level information: In persistent Graves' disease, antithyroid drugs had been taken for over 5 years and TSH receptor antibodies stayed positive.

Study-level results: Persistent Graves' patients showed less TCR diversity than newly diagnosed ones.

Time point noted: persistent/refractory GD, antithyroid drugs over 5 years with positive TRAb. The TCR library was prepared using RNA isolated from PBMCs. It was American Thyroid Association guidelines that determined Graves' disease diagnosis. In this cohort, patients came from an endocrinology department located in Xi'an, China. With 8 bases clipped from V and 2 bases from J, the junction kept 17 bases outside the gene matches. This CDR3 spans 17 amino acids. This TCR came from a female donor with Graves disease. The starting material was peripheral blood mononuclear cells (PBMCs), obtained when the disease was refractory, from a patient treated with antithyroid drugs. The rearrangement joins TRBV12-3 or TRBV12-4 to TRBJ2-5; 7 nucleotides align to TRBD1. CDR3 nucleotides: TGTGCCAGCGGGATAATCGATCAGGGGACAGATCAAGAGACCCAGTACTTC. Protein: CASGIIDQGTDQETQYF.